This T cell receptor (beta chain) was documented in a study of graft-versus-host responses after intestinal transplantation. Study context: For 2 to 4 years after anti-thymocyte globulin induction, all recipients took tacrolimus and steroids. Notes on the study in general: Clonal ratios of graft-versus-host to host-versus-graft in allografts were high for patients exhibiting graft-donor T cell macrochimerism. Recipient marrow held GvH clones, some first seen in ileum or blood.

With 6 bases removed from V and 6 bases from J, the gap between germline ends came to 14 bases. This CDR3 region has 13 residues. Sequenced by immunoSEQ multiplex PCR; TCRdb stores in-frame clones only, minus some. The repertoire holds approximately 9,700 clones, with about 92% as singletons. As regards this clone: Its antigen is unknown.

The V gene is TRBV23-1, the J gene TRBJ1-2; the D gene is possibly TRBD1 (5 bases). TRBV23-1 qualifies as an ORF whose function is uncertain. The TCR sequence derives from a human patient who received an intestinal transplant, so some T cells may come from the graft donor. The source material was PBMCs, sampled roughly 6 weeks after intestinal transplantation. CDR3 sequence (DNA): TGCGCCAGCAGCCCCGGGGGTATTAATGGCTACACCTTC. This gives the protein CASSPGGINGYTF.